The rows below give T cell receptor beta chains drawn from one sample of a study of cytomegalovirus exposure and HLA in healthy donors. Generated by immunoSEQ multiplex PCR, the TCRdb table keeps only in-frame clones and is missing some. Of 100,000 to 150,000 clones listed, about 76% are singletons. The specimen was PBMCs. The receptors derive from a man aged 18-30 years in good health and CMV-seronegative. The CDR3 runs from the conserved cysteine through the conserved F or W. The D gene is left open where the match is weak. The size of a clone is reported for some rows only, either as once, few or many, or as a class for expanded clones.

once	TRBJ1-2	-	TRBV6-5	TGTGCCAGCAGTTATGGCAGAAATGTCGTCTATGGCTACACCTTC	CASSYGRNVVYGYTF
once	TRBJ2-7	TRBD1	TRBV19	TGTGCCAGTAGTAGGGACAGGGGCTACGAGCAGTACTTC	CASSRDRGYEQYF
few	TRBJ2-7	TRBD2	TRBV15	TGTGCCACCAGCACTAACAGCGGGGGTAACTACGAGCAGTACTTC	CATSTNSGGNYEQYF
-	TRBJ2-7	-	TRBV30	TGTGCCTGGAAAGGACAGTTTTTGTGGCAGTACTTC	CAWKGQFLWQYF
few	TRBJ1-2	-	TRBV2	TGTGCCAGCAGCCTAGGAACTGGGAACTATGGCTACACCTTC	CASSLGTGNYGYTF
-	TRBJ2-1	-	TRBV10-2	TGCGCCAGCAAAGACTGGTCCTCCTACAATGAGCAGTTCTTC	CASKDWSSYNEQFF
-	TRBJ2-2	TRBD1	TRBV30	TGTGCCTGGATAAAAGGGACAGGGGTATTTCAATCGAACACCGGGGAGCTGTTTTTT	CAWIKGTGVFQSNTGELFF
-	TRBJ1-5	TRBD1	TRBV6-5	TGTGCCAGCAGTTGGGACAGGGCTGGCAATCAGCCCCAGCATTTT	CASSWDRAGNQPQHF
-	TRBJ1-6	TRBD1	TRBV28	TGTGCCAGCAGAACAGGGGGCTATAATTCACCCCTCCACTTT	CASRTGGYNSPLHF
-	TRBJ2-7	TRBD1	TRBV7-6	TGTGCCAGCAGCGTTAGACAGGGGGCAGGCGAGCAGTACTTC	CASSVRQGAGEQYF
-	TRBJ1-1	TRBD1	TRBV15	TGTGCCACCAGCAGACTCCGGGACAGGGGAGCTTTCTTT	CATSRLRDRGAFF
-	TRBJ1-3	-	TRBV27	TGTGCCACCTCGAGGCAGGGGAATCCTGGAAACACCATATATTTT	CATSRQGNPGNTIYF
-	TRBJ1-2	TRBD1	TRBV18	TGTGCCAGCTCACCCGGACAGGGGAATGGCTACACCTTC	CASSPGQGNGYTF
once	TRBJ1-5	TRBD1	TRBV7-9	TGTGCCAGCAGCTCCCTAGGACAGGGCGATCAGCCCCAGCATTTT	CASSSLGQGDQPQHF
-	TRBJ2-3	TRBD1	TRBV7-6	TGTGCCAGCAGCCAAGAAGGGGGCCCCTATACGCAGTATTTT	CASSQEGGPYTQYF
-	TRBJ1-2	-	TRBV4-3	TGCGCCAGCAGCCAACAAAGTTTTGGGGGGGGAGGCGGCTACACCTTC	CASSQQSFGGGGGYTF
-	TRBJ1-4	-	TRBV5-6	TGTGCCAGCAGCCCGCAACCCGGAAGGAGTGAAAAACTGTTTTTT	CASSPQPGRSEKLFF
-	TRBJ1-4	TRBD1	TRBV30	TGTGCCTGGAGCCGTCAGGGGGTTGAACTGTTTTTT	CAWSRQGVELFF
-	TRBJ1-4	TRBD1	TRBV19	TGTGCCAGTAGTATTTCCCCGGGACAGGGGACTGAAAAACTGTTTTTT	CASSISPGQGTEKLFF
-	TRBJ2-3	-	TRBV2	TGTGCCAGCAGACAGGGGACTAGCACAGATACGCAGTATTTT	CASRQGTSTDTQYF
-	TRBJ2-3	TRBD2	TRBV6-1	TGTGCCAGCAGTGAAGGACTAGCGGGGGCAGATACGCAGTATTTT	CASSEGLAGADTQYF
-	TRBJ2-2	-	TRBV2	TGTGCCAGCAGTGAACAGGGAAACACCGGGGAGCTGTTTTTT	CASSEQGNTGELFF
-	TRBJ2-7	-	TRBV4-3	TGCGCCAGCAGCCAAGAAGTACAGTACGAGCAGTACTTC	CASSQEVQYEQYF
-	TRBJ1-4	-	TRBV25-1	TGTGCCAGCAGGGCGGCTGAAAAACTGTTTTTT	CASRAAEKLFF
-	TRBJ1-2	-	TRBV4-2	TGTGCCAGCAGCCAAGGCGGTTCCTATGGCTACACCTTC	CASSQGGSYGYTF
-	TRBJ2-1	TRBD1	TRBV9	TGTGCCAGCAGCGGACGCTCCGGGACAGGGGTTTCGGAGCAGTTCTTC	CASSGRSGTGVSEQFF
-	TRBJ2-5	-	TRBV9	TGTGCCAGCAGCACCTGGGACACCAGAAAAGAGACCCAGTACTTC	CASSTWDTRKETQYF
-	TRBJ1-5	-	TRBV7-8	TGTGCCAGCAGCATTACGTTCGGGGACCAGCATTTT	CASSITFGDQHF
-	TRBJ2-1	-	TRBV28	TGTGCCAGCAGTTCCGTACAAGTTCGGCAGTTCTTC	CASSSVQVRQFF
-	TRBJ1-5	-	TRBV9	TGTGCCAGCAGCGTAGGCCTCACCGAGAGTCAGCCCCAGCATTTT	CASSVGLTESQPQHF
-	TRBJ2-3	-	TRBV6-4	TGTGCCAGCAGTGTTGGGGAGACCACAGATACGCAGTATTTT	CASSVGETTDTQYF
-	TRBJ1-1	-	TRBV10-3	TGTGCCATCAGTGAAACTAATGCGGGGTTAGAAGCTTTCTTT	CAISETNAGLEAFF
-	TRBJ1-1	-	TRBV25-1	TGTGCCAGCACTCCACAGGGTTCCACTGAAGCTTTCTTT	CASTPQGSTEAFF
-	TRBJ1-1	-	TRBV5-3	TGTGCCAGAGCCGACCTATCCATCGATAACAGGTGTACTGAAGCTTTCTTT	CARADLSIDNRCTEAFF
once	TRBJ1-3	-	TRBV19	TGTGCCAGTAGTATGCTAGCTGGAAACACCATATATTTT	CASSMLAGNTIYF